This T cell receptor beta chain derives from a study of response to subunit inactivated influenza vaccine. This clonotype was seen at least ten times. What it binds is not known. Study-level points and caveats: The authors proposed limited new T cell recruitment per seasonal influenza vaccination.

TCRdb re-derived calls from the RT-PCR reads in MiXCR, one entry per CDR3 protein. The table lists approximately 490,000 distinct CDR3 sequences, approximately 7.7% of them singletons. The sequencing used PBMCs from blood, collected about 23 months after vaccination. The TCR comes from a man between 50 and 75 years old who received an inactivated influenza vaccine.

CDR3 region: CSARERGEGYEQYF. CDR3 DNA: TGCAGTGCTAGGGAAAGGGGGGAGGGCTACGAGCAGTACTTC. The chain couples TRBV20-1 to TRBJ2-7; possible D gene TRBD2, 7 bases. V was clipped by 3 bases and J by 3 bases, with 15 bases between them. Germline lookup yields CDR1 DFQATT and CDR2 SNEGSKA (reference sequence). The CDR3 runs to 14 residues.